These T cell receptor beta chains were read from a single sample in a study of blood T cells in healthy people across ages. TCRdb analysed the 5' RACE reads with MiXCR anew, one entry per CDR3 protein. The sample has about 580,000 distinct CDR3 sequences; under 55% are singletons. The sample consisted of blood. The receptors were gathered from a man older than 75 in good health. Both conserved end residues are part of each CDR3. The D gene is left open where the match is weak. Only part of the rows carry a size: once, few, many, or a class if the clone is expanded.

J	V	D	size	CDR3	DNA
TRBJ2-3	TRBV7-2	-	-	CASSLETNTQYF	TGTGCCAGCAGCTTAGAGACGAATACGCAGTATTTT
TRBJ1-2	TRBV11-2	-	-	CASSSRGAGYTF	TGTGCCAGCAGCTCCAGGGGCGCGGGCTACACCTTC
TRBJ2-3	TRBV20-1	-	few	CSSGFTRGGDTQYF	TGCAGTAGCGGGTTTACTAGGGGCGGAGATACGCAGTATTTT
TRBJ2-7	TRBV6-2/TRBV6-3	TRBD2	-	CASSYILAGGLTYEQYF	TGTGCCAGCAGTTACATTCTCGCGGGAGGTCTAACCTACGAGCAGTACTTC
TRBJ1-2	TRBV5-6	-	-	CASSFSISSNYGHTF	TGTGCCAGCAGCTTTTCTATCAGTTCTAACTATGGCCACACCTTC
TRBJ2-3	TRBV25-1	TRBD1	-	CASSERGQPTDTQYF	TGTGCCAGCAGTGAAAGGGGACAGCCCACAGATACGCAGTATTTT
TRBJ2-5	TRBV29-1	TRBD2	-	CSVDGFTSGAQETQYF	TGCAGCGTTGACGGATTTACTAGCGGGGCTCAAGAGACCCAGTACTTC
TRBJ2-5	TRBV4-1	-	few	CASSQDGLRETQYF	TGCGCCAGCAGCCAAGATGGATTGCGGGAGACCCAGTACTTC
TRBJ2-1	TRBV11-2	-	-	CASRPSGVGLNEQFF	TGTGCCAGCAGGCCATCCGGGGTGGGCCTCAATGAGCAGTTCTTC
TRBJ2-7	TRBV29-1	-	-	CSVQGLSYEQYF	TGCAGCGTACAGGGTCTATCCTACGAGCAGTACTTC
TRBJ2-3	TRBV15	TRBD2	few	CATSGYTSGGPRNTQYF	TGTGCCACCAGCGGATACACTAGCGGGGGCCCTAGGAATACGCAGTATTTT
TRBJ1-1	TRBV6-1	TRBD1	-	CASSLSPDREYPEAFF	TGTGCCAGCAGCCTATCCCCGGACAGGGAATATCCTGAAGCTTTCTTT
TRBJ2-3	TRBV7-9	-	-	CTSSLAGSRGTDTQYF	TGTACCAGCAGCTTAGCGGGTTCCAGGGGTACGGATACGCAGTATTTT
TRBJ2-7	TRBV20-1	TRBD2	-	CSARGLAASYEQYF	TGCAGTGCTCGCGGACTAGCGGCCTCCTACGAGCAGTACTTC
TRBJ2-7	TRBV20-1	-	-	CSAREGQIYNEQYF	TGCAGTGCTAGAGAGGGGCAAATCTACAATGAGCAGTACTTC
TRBJ2-7	TRBV29-1	TRBD2	-	CSVSGTSGSEQYF	TGCAGCGTTTCGGGGACTAGCGGGAGCGAGCAGTACTTC
TRBJ2-1	TRBV5-1	-	-	CASNNPSPYNEQFF	TGCGCCAGCAACAACCCTAGTCCCTACAATGAGCAGTTCTTC
TRBJ1-2	TRBV6-5	TRBD1	-	CASNNGRGLNYGYTF	TGTGCCAGCAACAACGGGAGGGGGCTCAACTATGGCTACACCTTC
TRBJ2-1	TRBV20-1	TRBD2	-	CSARPGGPGSYNEQFF	TGCAGTGCTAGGCCGGGGGGGCCGGGCTCCTACAATGAGCAGTTCTTC
TRBJ1-1	TRBV25-1	-	-	CTSSESIGAQRTEAFF	TGTACCAGCAGTGAATCGATAGGGGCCCAGAGGACTGAAGCTTTCTTT
TRBJ1-2	TRBV7-2	TRBD1	-	CASSSGTGDSYGYTF	TGTGCCAGCAGCTCAGGGACAGGGGATTCCTATGGCTACACCTTC
TRBJ2-3	TRBV27	TRBD1	few	CASSLSPGQGDTQYF	TGTGCCAGCAGTTTATCGCCGGGACAGGGAGATACGCAGTATTTT
TRBJ2-7	TRBV9	TRBD2	few	CASSAGGAGGFEQYF	TGTGCCAGCAGCGCAGGGGGAGCGGGAGGATTCGAGCAGTACTTC
TRBJ2-3	TRBV9	-	-	CASSIGGSNSQADTRYF	TGTGCCAGCAGCATTGGGGGGAGTAATTCGCAGGCAGATACGCGGTATTTT
TRBJ1-2	TRBV7-9	TRBD1	many	CASSFPGQIGSNYGYTF	TGTGCCAGCAGCTTTCCGGGACAGATAGGATCTAACTATGGCTACACCTTC
TRBJ2-1	TRBV20-1	-	few	CSATTIGEQFF	TGCAGTGCTACCACCATCGGTGAGCAGTTCTTC
TRBJ2-7	TRBV29-1	-	few	CSVKLGEQYF	TGCAGCGTCAAGCTAGGTGAGCAGTACTTC
TRBJ1-2	TRBV7-9	-	-	CASSTAGDTF	TGTGCCAGCAGCACCGCAGGGGACACCTTC
TRBJ1-4	TRBV15	-	few	CATSSPRAGEKLFF	TGTGCCACCAGCAGCCCCAGGGCGGGTGAAAAACTGTTTTTT
TRBJ1-2	TRBV7-2	-	-	CASSLAFSRRDGYTF	TGTGCCAGCAGCTTAGCTTTCTCCCGGAGGGATGGCTACACCTTC
TRBJ2-3	TRBV20-1	TRBD1	-	CSAGGQGSTDAQYF	TGCAGTGCTGGGGGACAGGGTAGCACAGATGCGCAGTATTTT
TRBJ1-5	TRBV2	-	-	CASSEYRAGQPQHF	TGTGCCAGCAGTGAGTACAGGGCAGGTCAGCCCCAGCATTTT
TRBJ2-1	TRBV27	-	many	CASSLSVSSYNEQFF	TGTGCCAGCAGTTTATCGGTCAGCTCCTACAATGAGCAGTTCTTC
TRBJ2-1	TRBV11-1	-	-	CASSPDYSGPYNEQFF	TGTGCCAGCAGCCCGGATTATAGCGGACCCTACAATGAGCAGTTCTTC
TRBJ2-7	TRBV28	TRBD2	few	CASTGGGGRYEQYF	TGTGCCAGCACCGGGGGGGGAGGGCGTTACGAGCAGTACTTC
TRBJ2-7	TRBV27	-	-	CASSLFGLTTGYEQYF	TGTGCCAGCAGTTTATTCGGCCTAACCACCGGCTACGAGCAGTACTTC
TRBJ2-6	TRBV20-1	-	-	CSARSVVGANVLTF	TGCAGTGCTAGATCCGTTGTAGGGGCCAACGTCCTGACTTTC
TRBJ2-1	TRBV7-9	-	-	CASSLGLTEQFF	TGTGCCAGCAGCTTAGGTCTAACCGAGCAGTTCTTC
TRBJ1-4	TRBV6-6	TRBD1	-	CAGVAGGEDEKLFF	TGTGCCGGCGTGGCAGGGGGCGAAGATGAAAAACTGTTTTTT
TRBJ1-5	TRBV6-6	-	-	CASSYGVDQPQHF	TGTGCCAGCAGTTACGGGGTGGATCAGCCCCAGCATTTT
TRBJ2-1	TRBV20-1	-	-	CSASNQGNNEQFF	TGCAGTGCTAGCAATCAGGGAAACAATGAGCAGTTCTTC
TRBJ1-1	TRBV5-6	-	-	CASSLARGSNTEAFF	TGTGCCAGCAGCTTGGCCAGGGGTAGTAACACTGAAGCTTTCTTT
TRBJ2-7	TRBV20-1	-	once	CSASREDEQYF	TGCAGTGCTAGTAGAGAGGACGAGCAGTACTTC
TRBJ2-1	TRBV7-3	TRBD2	-	CASSLRGTSGGYPNEQFF	TGTGCCAGCAGCTTAAGAGGGACTAGCGGGGGGTATCCTAATGAGCAGTTCTTC
TRBJ2-1	TRBV10-3	-	-	CAISESGLPGQTNNEQFF	TGTGCCATCAGTGAGTCAGGGCTCCCGGGACAAACAAACAATGAGCAGTTCTTC
TRBJ2-6	TRBV6-5	-	many	CASTPMRAGANVLTF	TGTGCCAGCACTCCTATGCGGGCTGGGGCCAACGTCCTGACTTTC
TRBJ2-3	TRBV20-1	TRBD2	few	CSAHPGGGSTDTQYF	TGCAGTGCCCACCCGGGAGGGGGGAGCACAGATACGCAGTATTTT